The clone carrying this T cell receptor beta chain occurred many times. Sequencing used immunoSEQ multiplex PCR; TCRdb keeps in-frame clones, though not all of them. The table shows more than 110,000 clones, with about 80% occurring only once. The CDR3 has 16 residues. V was trimmed by 1 base and J by 3 bases, leaving 14 bases between them. Germline V lookup: CDR1 LGHNA, CDR2 YNFKEQ. The sample is drawn from a study of blood T cell repertoires in COVID-19. This receptor was obtained from a human donor in a cohort sampled during active COVID-19. This chain connects TRBV4-2 to TRBJ2-3, with D possibly matching TRBD2 (6 bases). Sequencing was done on a sample of peripheral blood. The CDR3 DNA reads TGTGCCAGCAGCCAAGTGAGCGGAGGGCGGACAGATACGCAGTATTTT. It specifies CASSQVSGGRTDTQYF.